This T cell receptor (beta chain) was identified during a study of blood T cell repertoires in COVID-19. This clone is a singleton in its sample. The protocol was immunoSEQ multiplex PCR, while the TCRdb copy is restricted to in-frame clones and leaves out a portion. The table lists 100,000 to 150,000 clones, more than 75% of them singletons. In germline, CDR1 is LNHNV, CDR2 YYDKDF (reference sequence). Losses at the gene ends were 0 bases for V and 5 bases for J; bases not matched to a gene: 3. The CDR3 is 14 residues long. This TCR was sampled from an older woman with acute or convalescent COVID-19. The chain is built from TRBV15 and TRBJ2-5; the match to TRBD2 covers 7 bases. The sequenced sample was peripheral blood. CDR3 nucleotides: TGTGCCACCAGCAGAGAGGGGGGAGGGGAGACCCAGTACTTC. It is translated as CATSREGGGETQYF.